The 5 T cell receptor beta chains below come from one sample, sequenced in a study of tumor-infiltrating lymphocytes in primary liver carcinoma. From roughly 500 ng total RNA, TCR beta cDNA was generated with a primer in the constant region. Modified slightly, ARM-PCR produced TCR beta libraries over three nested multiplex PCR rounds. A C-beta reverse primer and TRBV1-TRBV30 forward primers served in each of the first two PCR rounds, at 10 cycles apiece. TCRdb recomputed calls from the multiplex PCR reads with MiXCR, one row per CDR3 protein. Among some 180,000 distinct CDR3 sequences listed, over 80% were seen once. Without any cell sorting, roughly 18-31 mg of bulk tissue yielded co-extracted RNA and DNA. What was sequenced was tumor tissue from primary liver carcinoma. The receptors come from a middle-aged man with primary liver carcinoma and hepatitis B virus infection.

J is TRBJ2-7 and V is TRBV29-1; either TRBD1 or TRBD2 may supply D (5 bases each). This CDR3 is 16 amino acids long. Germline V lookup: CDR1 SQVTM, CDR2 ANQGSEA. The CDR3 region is CCAMTSGTGTPCEQYF. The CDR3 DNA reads TGCTGCGCCATGACATCTGGGACCGGCACTCCCTGCGAACAGTACTTC.

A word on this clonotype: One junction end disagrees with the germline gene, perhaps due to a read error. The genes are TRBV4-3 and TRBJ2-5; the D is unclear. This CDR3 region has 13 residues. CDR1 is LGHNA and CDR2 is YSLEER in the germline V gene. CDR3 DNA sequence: TGCGCCAGCAGCCAGTATCTCAAAGATACCCAGTACTTC. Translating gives CASSQYLKDTQYF.

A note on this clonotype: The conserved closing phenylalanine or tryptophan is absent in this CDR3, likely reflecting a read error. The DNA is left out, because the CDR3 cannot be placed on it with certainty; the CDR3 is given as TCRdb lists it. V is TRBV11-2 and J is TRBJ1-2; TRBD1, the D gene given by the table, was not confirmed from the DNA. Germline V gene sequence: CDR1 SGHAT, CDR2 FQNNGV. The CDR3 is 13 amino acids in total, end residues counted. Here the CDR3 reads CASSLDWGYGYSV.

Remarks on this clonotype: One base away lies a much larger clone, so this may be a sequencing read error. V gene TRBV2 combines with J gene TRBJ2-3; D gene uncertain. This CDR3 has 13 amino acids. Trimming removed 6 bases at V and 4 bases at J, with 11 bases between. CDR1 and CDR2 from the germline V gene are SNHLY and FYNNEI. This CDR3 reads CASRHNIADTQYF. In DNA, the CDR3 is TGTGCCAGCAGGCACAATATCGCAGATACGCAGTATTTT. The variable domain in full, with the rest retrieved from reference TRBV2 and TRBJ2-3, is EPEVTQTPSHQVTQMGQEVILRCVPISNHLYFYWYRQILGQKVEFLVSFYNNEISEKSEIFDDQFSVERPDGSNFTLKIRSTKLEDSAMYFCASRHNIADTQYFGPGTRLTVL.

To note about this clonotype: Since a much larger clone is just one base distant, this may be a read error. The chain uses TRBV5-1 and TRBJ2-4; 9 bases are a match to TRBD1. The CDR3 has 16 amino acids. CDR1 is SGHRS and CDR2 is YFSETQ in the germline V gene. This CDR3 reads CASNLGATGGFNIQYF. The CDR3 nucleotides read TGCGCCAGCAACTTGGGGGCGACAGGGGGTTTTAACATTCAGTACTTC. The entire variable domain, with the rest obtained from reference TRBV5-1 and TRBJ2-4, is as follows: KAGVTQTPRYLIKTRGQQVTLSCSPISGHRSVSWYQQTPGQGLQFLFEYFSETQRNKGNFPGRFSGRQFSNSRSEMNVSTLELGDSALYLCASNLGATGGFNIQYFGAGTRLSVL.